A selection of T cell receptor beta chains follows, all from one sample in a study of blood T cell repertoires in COVID-19. Method: immunoSEQ multiplex PCR; TCRdb's copy keeps in-frame clones and lacks some. The data hold roughly 250,000 clones, with roughly four fifths observed a single time. Material: peripheral blood. The receptor set was obtained from a woman aged 60 to 75 with active or convalescent COVID-19. Both conserved end residues are part of each CDR3. A D gene is named only where the DNA matches it firmly. Part of the rows lack a size; the others show once, few, many or a class for expanded clones.

>TRBV2|NA|once|TRBJ1-4
TGTGCCAGTCTCCCCCGGGGGGTTAATGAAAAACTGTTTTTT
CASLPRGVNEKLFF
>TRBV11-1|NA|NA|TRBJ2-3
TGTGCCAGCAGCGGGGGGGCCTCTCTTTTAACAGATACGCAGTATTTT
CASSGGASLLTDTQYF
>TRBV16|NA|NA|TRBJ2-4
TGTGCCAGCAGCCAATTGGACGGAGGCATTCAGTACTTC
CASSQLDGGIQYF
>TRBV7-8|NA|NA|TRBJ2-3
TGTGCCAGCAGCTTACTGCGGGGGCGAACAGATACGCAGTATTTT
CASSLLRGRTDTQYF
>TRBV11-2|NA|NA|TRBJ2-6
TGTGCCAGCAGCTTAATCAGGCCCGGGGCCAACGTCCTGACTTTC
CASSLIRPGANVLTF
>TRBV9|NA|NA|TRBJ2-7
TGTGCCAGCAGCGTATCCCCACGGGTGGCGGACGAGCAGTACTTC
CASSVSPRVADEQYF
>TRBV3-1/TRBV3-2|TRBD2|NA|TRBJ2-1
TGTGCCAGCAGCCTTAGGGGGACTAGCGGGGCTGAGCAGTTCTTC
CASSLRGTSGAEQFF
>TRBV14|TRBD1|NA|TRBJ1-2
TGTGCCAGCAGCCAATATGCAGGGGGCGCAAATGGCTACACCTTC
CASSQYAGGANGYTF
>TRBV10-3|TRBD1|NA|TRBJ1-2
TGTGCCATCAGTGTCCCAGGGGGCGATGGCTACACCTTC
CAISVPGGDGYTF
>TRBV5-1|TRBD1|few|TRBJ2-7
TGCGCCAGCAGCTTGAAGGGGACAGGGGGGAGCTACGAGCAGTACTTC
CASSLKGTGGSYEQYF
>TRBV6-5|NA|NA|TRBJ2-1
TGTGCCAGCAGTTTGTTGACTAACTACAATGAGCAGTTCTTC
CASSLLTNYNEQFF
>TRBV7-6|NA|NA|TRBJ1-5
TGTGCCAGCAGCATCCACAGGGATCAGCCCCAGCATTTT
CASSIHRDQPQHF
>TRBV4-3|TRBD2|NA|TRBJ2-3
TGCGCCAGCAGCTCTCTGCCGGGGGGGAAAAATACGCAGTATTTT
CASSSLPGGKNTQYF
>TRBV7-3|NA|NA|TRBJ1-6
TGTGCCAGCAGCTTCGGCTCCTATAATTCACCCCTCCACTTT
CASSFGSYNSPLHF
>TRBV2|NA|once|TRBJ1-5
TGTGCCAGCACCTTAGCGGGCAATCAGCCCCAGCATTTT
CASTLAGNQPQHF
>TRBV7-2|NA|few|TRBJ1-4
TGTGCCAGCAGCCCCCAGGGTTTGGCTAATGAAAAACTGTTTTTT
CASSPQGLANEKLFF
>TRBV19|NA|NA|TRBJ1-2
TGTGCCAGTAGTATTCAGGGATCCGAATATGGCTACACCTTC
CASSIQGSEYGYTF
>TRBV2|NA|NA|TRBJ2-7
TGTGCCAGCGCCCGAGGATACGAGCAGTACTTC
CASARGYEQYF
>TRBV27|NA|NA|TRBJ1-1
TGTGCCAGCAGTTTCCAGGGGTTGGCCTTCGCAGCTTTCTTT
CASSFQGLAFAAFF
>TRBV6-1|NA|few|TRBJ2-5
TGTGCCAGCAGTGAGGATTCGGGGTACCAAGAGACCCAGTACTTC
CASSEDSGYQETQYF
>TRBV13|NA|NA|TRBJ1-1
TGTGCCAGCAGCGCCCCAGGGAATAGGGACACTGAAGCTTTCTTT
CASSAPGNRDTEAFF
>TRBV19|TRBD1|NA|TRBJ1-5
TGTGCCAGTAGTCTTGGGACAGGGGATCAGCCCCAGCATTTT
CASSLGTGDQPQHF
>TRBV6-2/TRBV6-3|NA|NA|TRBJ1-5
TGTGCCAGCAGTCCCCGGGGGGTTTCTCAGCATTTT
CASSPRGVSQHF
>TRBV2|TRBD2|NA|TRBJ2-5
TGTGCCAGCAGTAAAAGGGGCCGGACTAGCGGGGGGGCCAATACCCACCAGGAGACCCAGTACTTC
CASSKRGRTSGGANTHQETQYF
>TRBV5-6|TRBD2|NA|TRBJ2-3
TGTGCCAGCAGCCGGATAGCGGGCTATAGCACAGATACGCAGTATTTT
CASSRIAGYSTDTQYF
>TRBV7-3|TRBD1|NA|TRBJ2-7
TGTGCCAGCAGCTCCGGGACAGGTTACGAGCAGTACTTC
CASSSGTGYEQYF
>TRBV11-2|TRBD2|NA|TRBJ2-1
TGTGCCAGCAGCTCATTAGCGGGGGGGCCCCACAATGAGCAGTTCTTC
CASSSLAGGPHNEQFF
>TRBV7-9|NA|NA|TRBJ1-1
TGTGCCAGCACCCTCTTCCTTGGGGGGAGGGGAAACACTGAAGCTTTCTTT
CASTLFLGGRGNTEAFF
>TRBV7-8|TRBD2|NA|TRBJ2-2
TGTGCCAGCAGCTTCCGGACTAGCGGGGATGTCGGGGAGCTGTTTTTT
CASSFRTSGDVGELFF